The entry below gives a single T cell receptor beta chain sequence along with its context. The antigen remains unidentified. The record originates from a study of regulatory T cells in long-lasting Graves disease. Across the whole study: The study enrolled newly diagnosed Graves' patients on antithyroid drugs under 3 months. Whole-study findings and limits: Researchers examined only peripheral blood and not thyroid tissue. Authors noted too few samples as a limitation.

The time point denotes: newly diagnosed GD, antithyroid drugs for less than 3 months. Preparation of the TCR library used RNA extracted from PBMCs. Deletions cut 7 bases from V and 5 bases from J, with 15 bases between. CDR3 length: 14 amino acids. Germline V gene data show CDR1 as GTSNPN and CDR2 as SVGIG (reference sequence). Researchers made TCR beta libraries by using iRepertoire HTBI primers and running Arm-PCR on CDR3 regions. From the multiplex PCR reads, TCRdb called clonotypes with MiXCR, one entry per CDR3 protein. The sample lists about 400,000 distinct CDR3 sequences; 15% were seen once. These sequences were also reported in another study, on T cells in Graves' hyperthyroidism and ophthalmopathy. This second study says: Stability of Graves' hyperthyroidism was defined as absent ophthalmopathy progression within 18 months.

Sequenced here: peripheral blood mononuclear cells (PBMCs), sampled at new diagnosis, from a patient treated with antithyroid drugs. The chain couples TRBV30 to TRBJ1-6; D gene ambiguous. The sequence came from a woman aged 40 to 55 with Graves disease. In DNA, the CDR3 is TGTGCCTTGGGCCGGGGAGGGAATAATTCACCCCTCCACTTT. This translates into CALGRGGNNSPLHF.